The 23 T cell receptor beta chains presented below share a single source sample, sequenced in a study of blood T cells in healthy people across ages. The second PCR ran roughly 6 to 11 cycles with a sample-barcoded 5' primer and J-beta primers. Using its own MiXCR run on the 5' RACE reads, TCRdb lists one record per CDR3 protein. This table holds about a million distinct CDR3 sequences, 35% to 40% found once. The material sequenced was blood. The receptors derive from a man between 18 and 35 years old in good health.

The chain links TRBV5-6 to TRBJ1-2; D might be TRBD1 (5 bases). Germline lookup yields CDR1 SGHDT and CDR2 YYEEEE. The length of the CDR3 is 15 residues. Trimming cost V 3 bases and J 2 bases, with 14 bases left between them. CDR3 in DNA: TGTGCCAGCAGCTGGTTGGCTCGGGGGAACTATGGCTACACCTTC. Encoded protein: CASSWLARGNYGYTF.

A word on this clonotype: The junction departs from the called germline gene at one end, perhaps through a read error. The V call is TRBV29-1, the J call TRBJ2-3; D is perhaps TRBD1 (5 bases). The CDR3 extends over 11 amino acids. The V gene's germline CDR1 is SQVTM and CDR2 ANQGSEA. This CDR3 reads CSGDVQGTRYF. The CDR3 nucleotides are TGCAGCGGTGATGTTCAGGGAACGCGGTATTTT.

This chain links TRBV6-5 with TRBJ2-4; the D is unclear. The CDR3 has 17 amino acids. Germline CDR1 reads MNHEY; CDR2 reads SVGAGI. The ends were cut back, 2 bases at V and 1 base at J, with 15 bases in the middle. In DNA, the CDR3 is TGTGCCAGCAGTTACGCAGGACCCCCTGGGGCCAAAAACATTCAGTACTTC. Translating it yields CASSYAGPPGAKNIQYF.

This clonotype was counted once. This chain joins TRBV4-2 and TRBJ1-1; D not certain. V lost 0 bases to trimming and J lost 11 bases, with 13 bases between them. This CDR3 contains 13 residues. From germline, CDR1 is LGHNA and CDR2 YNFKEQ. CDR3 sequence reads: CASSQESPQRAFF. The CDR3 bases are TGTGCCAGCAGCCAAGAAAGTCCCCAGAGGGCTTTCTTT.

The chain uses TRBV10-3 and TRBJ2-1; TRBD1 might be the D (5 bases). Germline CDR1 is ENHRY and CDR2 is SYGVKD. This CDR3 has 14 amino acids. Trimming removed 7 bases from V and 2 bases from J, with 12 bases in between. The CDR3 loop reads CAIKDTLTYNEQFF. CDR3 DNA: TGTGCCATCAAGGACACTCTCACCTACAATGAGCAGTTCTTC.

The chain joins TRBV7-9 to TRBJ2-3, with 8 bases fitting TRBD1. J gave up 5 bases and V 3 bases, and 7 bases lay outside the gene matches. Germline CDR1 and CDR2: SEHNR and FQNEAQ (reference sequence). The CDR3 length is 15 residues. The CDR3 coding sequence is TGTGCCAGCAGCTTTAGACAGGGGCGGGGAGATACGCAGTATTTT. This gives the protein CASSFRQGRGDTQYF. Together with reference TRBV7-9 and TRBJ2-3, the CDR3 gives the full variable domain: DTGVSQNPRHKITKRGQNVTFRCDPISEHNRLYWYRQTLGQGPEFLTYFQNEAQLEKSRLLSDRFSAERPKGSFSTLEIQRTEQGDSAMYLCASSFRQGRGDTQYFGPGTRLTVL.

The rearrangement links TRBV5-1 to TRBJ1-5; TRBD1 matches at 9 bases. CDR3 length equals 15 residues. J lost 4 bases, V lost 0 bases, and 2 bases had no gene match. Per germline, CDR1 SGHRS and CDR2 YFSETQ. Written as DNA, the CDR3 is TGCGCCAGCAGCTTGGACAGGGGGCAGAATCAGCCCCAGCATTTT. Translating gives CASSLDRGQNQPQHF.

A few counts support this clonotype. This chain joins TRBV4-3 and TRBJ1-5, with 7 positions matching TRBD1. The V and J ends lost 1 base and 3 bases, in that order; junction bases with no gene match: 9. This CDR3 contains 17 residues. Germline V lookup: CDR1 LGHNA, CDR2 YSLEER. CDR3 residues: CASSQVAWTGFNQPQHF. The DNA of the CDR3 is TGCGCCAGCAGCCAAGTGGCGTGGACAGGTTTCAATCAGCCCCAGCATTTT.

The chain links TRBV6-2 or TRBV6-3 to TRBJ2-7; the D gene is possibly TRBD1 (6 bases). The CDR3 runs 15 residues. The ends were cut back, 3 bases at V and 2 bases at J, with 14 bases in the middle. Germline V gene sequence: CDR1 MNHEY, CDR2 SVGEGT. The CDR3 loop reads CASSYQRGITYEQYF. The DNA for the CDR3 is TGTGCCAGCAGTTATCAGAGGGGGATTACCTACGAGCAGTACTTC.

In its sample, this clonotype was seen a few times. The chain joins TRBV6-2 or TRBV6-3 to TRBJ1-2; D perhaps matches TRBD1 (5 bases). Trimming pared 4 bases from V and 8 bases from J, leaving 17 bases between. The CDR3 extends over 14 amino acids. CDR1 is MNHEY and CDR2 is SVGEGT in the germline V gene. The CDR3 protein is CASSLGTATLGYTF. In DNA, the CDR3 is TGTGCCAGCAGTTTGGGGACCGCTACTCTAGGCTACACCTTC.

The V and J genes are TRBV24-1 and TRBJ1-5; no clear D gene. Germline lookup yields CDR1 KGHDR and CDR2 SFDVKD. V lost 5 bases to trimming and J lost 1 base, with 5 bases between them. The CDR3 has 13 residues. The CDR3 region is CATSGTSNQPQHF. Here the CDR3 DNA reads TGTGCCACCAGTGGAACAAGCAATCAGCCCCAGCATTTT.

This rearrangement joins TRBV20-1 to TRBJ2-3, with D tentatively TRBD2 (5 bases). CDR1 and CDR2 from the germline V gene are DFQATT and SNEGSKA (reference sequence). Trimming shortened V by 5 bases and J by 2 bases, and 17 bases separated the two germline ends. This CDR3 region has 15 residues. The CDR3 sequence is CSAPRRSGLTDTQYF. CDR3 in DNA: TGCAGTGCTCCCAGGCGCAGCGGCCTCACAGATACGCAGTATTTT.

In regard to this clonotype: This could be a read error, since a much larger clone is one nucleotide away. J is TRBJ1-1 and V is TRBV29-1; TRBD1 is a possible D gene (5 bases). CDR1 SQVTM and CDR2 ANQGSEA come from the germline V gene. The CDR3 consists of 13 residues. The DNA of the CDR3 is TGCAGCGTTGGGGGCAGGGCGAACACTAAAGCTTTCTTT. As protein: CSVGGRANTKAFF.

The V and J genes are TRBV10-3 and TRBJ2-7; weak D call: TRBD1 (5 bases). The V and J ends lost 6 bases and 0 bases respectively, with 9 bases between them. CDR1 is ENHRY and CDR2 is SYGVKD in the germline V gene. This CDR3 has 13 residues. The CDR3 region has the DNA TGTGCCATCAGAGACAGAGTCTCCTACGAGCAGTACTTC. It encodes CAIRDRVSYEQYF.

This clonotype was observed a handful of times. The CDR3 nucleotides are TGCAGTGCTAGAGACGAGATAGGGGTGGGGACCTACAATGAGCAGTTCTTC. Translating it yields CSARDEIGVGTYNEQFF. V usage is TRBV20-1 and J usage is TRBJ2-1; a weak D match, TRBD1 (5 bases). Germline V lookup: CDR1 DFQATT, CDR2 SNEGSKA (reference sequence). V was shortened by 0 bases and J by 2 bases, with 17 bases between the two germline ends. CDR3 length equals 17 residues.

This clonotype has more than one count but fewer than ten. The chain joins TRBV11-2 to TRBJ1-6; unclear D gene. Germline values: CDR1 SGHAT, CDR2 FQNNGV. The CDR3 loop spans 14 amino acids. Deletions cut 4 bases from V and 8 bases from J, with 12 bases between. CDR3 DNA sequence: TGTGCCAGCAGCTCCGACCGACTACATTCACCCCTCCACTTT. Translating it yields CASSSDRLHSPLHF.

The CDR3 is CASSRPGGRNEKLFF. CDR3 DNA: TGTGCCAGCAGTCGCCCAGGGGGCCGTAATGAAAAACTGTTTTTT. The genes are TRBV12-3 or TRBV12-4 and TRBJ1-4; 8 bases are shared with TRBD1. The CDR3 sequence is 15 residues long. The ends lost 5 bases at V and 4 bases at J; junction bases unmatched: 6.

This chain joins TRBV2 and TRBJ1-5; 11 positions agree with TRBD1. From germline, CDR1 is SNHLY and CDR2 FYNNEI. This CDR3 has 15 amino acids. V was clipped by 7 bases and J by 7 bases; unmatched bases: 9. This CDR3 reads CASTYQGTGGQPQHF. As DNA, the CDR3 is TGTGCCAGCACCTACCAAGGGACAGGGGGACAGCCCCAGCATTTT.

This rearrangement joins TRBV6-2 or TRBV6-3 to TRBJ1-5; 8 bases agree with TRBD1. The V and J ends lost 2 bases and 5 bases, in that order; junction bases with no gene match: 8. In germline, CDR1 is MNHEY, CDR2 SVGEGT. CDR3 size: 16 residues. The CDR3: CASSYTEQGGHQPQHF. The CDR3 region has the DNA TGTGCCAGCAGTTACACAGAACAGGGGGGTCATCAGCCCCAGCATTTT.

This chain joins TRBV9 and TRBJ2-7; 7 bases fit TRBD1. Trimming removed 0 bases from V and 7 bases from J; junction bases left unmatched: 10. The CDR3 has 15 residues. The germline V gene encodes CDR1 SGDLS and CDR2 YYNGEE. For the CDR3, the DNA is TGTGCCAGCAGCGTAGAAACGACAGGGTCGGGTGAGCAGTACTTC. It yields the protein CASSVETTGSGEQYF. The whole variable domain, remainder taken from reference TRBV9 and TRBJ2-7, is DSGVTQTPKHLITATGQRVTLRCSPRSGDLSVYWYQQSLDQGLQFLIQYYNGEERAKGNILERFSAQQFPDLHSELNLSSLELGDSALYFCASSVETTGSGEQYFGPGTRLTVT.

The rearrangement uses TRBV6-5 and TRBJ1-1; 7 bases are a match to TRBD1. The trim removed 6 bases at V and 0 bases at J, leaving 10 bases unmatched. CDR1 is MNHEY, CDR2 SVGAGI, per germline. CDR3 length equals 16 residues. The CDR3 is CASSRPGQLMNTEAFF. The DNA of the CDR3 is TGTGCCAGCAGCAGACCGGGACAGTTGATGAACACTGAAGCTTTCTTT.

The J gene is TRBJ2-2, the V gene TRBV12-3 or TRBV12-4; D is ambiguous. Trimming took 6 bases from V and 6 from J, leaving 11 bases between them. The CDR3 length is 13 residues. The CDR3 reads CASSRRSSGELFF. The CDR3 DNA reads as TGTGCCAGCAGCCGACGTTCTTCCGGGGAGCTGTTTTTT.

This clonotype was detected only a few times. The rearrangement joins TRBV4-3 to TRBJ2-3; possibly TRBD1 or TRBD2 for D (5 bases each). The CDR3 sequence is 15 residues long. Trimming removed 6 bases at V and 2 bases at J, with 15 bases between. Germline V gene data show CDR1 as LGHNA and CDR2 as YSLEER. As DNA, the CDR3 is TGCGCCAGCAGTCTGACTCGGGACCACACAGATACGCAGTATTTT. Residues: CASSLTRDHTDTQYF.